This entry concerns a single T cell receptor (beta chain). The data are from a study of blood T cell repertoires in COVID-19. For the study at large: The samples span acute and convalescent COVID-19 from the United States, Italy and Spain.

In the authors' workflow: Amplification of reference gene primers was used by the study to estimate nucleated cell counts. Profiled with immunoSEQ multiplex PCR; TCRdb holds only in-frame clones, not every one. Clone size and the V and J calls come from that table; the DNA yielded D and trimming. The sample contains over 45,000 clones, around 83% of which appear only once. The V and J ends lost 0 bases and 5 bases, in that order; junction bases with no gene match: 3. The CDR3 is made up of 16 amino acids. Germline CDR1 is LGHDT and CDR2 is YNNKEL (reference sequence). V is TRBV3-1 (or the pseudogene TRBV3-2) and J is TRBJ2-5; 13 nucleotides match TRBD2. Sequenced material: peripheral blood. This TCR came from a woman aged 80 or over with acute or convalescent COVID-19. This CDR3 reads CASSQDTSGGAETQYF. CDR3 bases: TGTGCCAGCAGCCAAGATACTAGCGGGGGGGCGGAGACCCAGTACTTC.